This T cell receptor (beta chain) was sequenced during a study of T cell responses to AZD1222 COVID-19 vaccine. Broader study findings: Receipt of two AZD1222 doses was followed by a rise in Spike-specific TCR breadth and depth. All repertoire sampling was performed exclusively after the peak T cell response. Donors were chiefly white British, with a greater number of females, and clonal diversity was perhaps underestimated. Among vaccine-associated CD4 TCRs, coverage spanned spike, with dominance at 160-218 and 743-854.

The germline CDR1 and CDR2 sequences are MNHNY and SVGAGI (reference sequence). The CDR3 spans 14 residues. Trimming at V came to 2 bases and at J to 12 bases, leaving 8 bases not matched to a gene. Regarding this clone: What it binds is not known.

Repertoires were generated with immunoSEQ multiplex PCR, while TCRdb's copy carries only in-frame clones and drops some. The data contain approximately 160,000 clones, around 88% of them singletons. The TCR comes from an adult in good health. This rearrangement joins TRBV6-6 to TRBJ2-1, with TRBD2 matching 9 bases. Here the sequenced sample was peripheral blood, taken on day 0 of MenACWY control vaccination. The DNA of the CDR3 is TGTGCCAGCAGTTACGAGGGTAGCGGGAGTCGGCAGTTCTTC. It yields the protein CASSYEGSGSRQFF.